The 12 T cell receptor beta chains listed next were all sequenced from one sample in a study of beta chain features in type 1 diabetes. Investigators reverse transcribed all isolated RNA, so they sequenced expressed TCRB transcripts. Sequencing was performed with immunoSEQ multiplex PCR; in TCRdb, only in-frame clones are kept and a portion is missing. The sample lists about 620,000 clones; 15% were seen once. The source material was naive CD4+ T cells from blood. The receptors stem from a man younger than 30 in good health.

This clone has more than one count but fewer than ten. The chain carries TRBV30 and TRBJ2-5; D is ambiguous. This CDR3 contains 13 residues. Germline lookup yields CDR1 GTSNPN and CDR2 SVGIG (reference sequence). The germline V and J ends were trimmed by 1 base and 9 bases, with 15 bases remaining between them. The CDR3 reads CAWSGSPGSAQYF. As DNA, the CDR3 is TGTGCCTGGAGTGGCAGTCCCGGGTCGGCCCAGTACTTC.

This clone has more than one count but fewer than ten. The CDR3 loop reads CASRGDSYEQYF. CDR3 bases: TGTGCCAGCAGGGGGGACTCGTACGAGCAGTACTTC. The rearrangement links TRBV9 to TRBJ2-7, with D possibly TRBD2 on 6 matching bases. This CDR3 is 12 amino acids long. The ends were cut back, 5 bases at V and 4 bases at J, with 10 bases in the middle. The germline V gene encodes CDR1 SGDLS and CDR2 YYNGEE. Looking up the rest from reference TRBV9 and TRBJ2-7 gives the full variable domain: DSGVTQTPKHLITATGQRVTLRCSPRSGDLSVYWYQQSLDQGLQFLIQYYNGEERAKGNILERFSAQQFPDLHSELNLSSLELGDSALYFCASRGDSYEQYFGPGTRLTVT.

The chain couples TRBV19 to TRBJ1-1, with 12 bases fitting TRBD1. The CDR3 is 14 amino acids. Germline loops: CDR1 LNHDA, CDR2 SQIVND (reference sequence). The V and J ends lost 5 bases and 4 bases, in that order; junction bases with no gene match: 2. Here the CDR3 DNA reads TGTGCCAGTAGTCCGGGACAGGGGGCCACTGAAGCTTTCTTT. Residues: CASSPGQGATEAFF.

The V gene is TRBV10-3, the J gene TRBJ1-2, with 11 bases fitting TRBD1. CDR1 and CDR2 (germline): ENHRY, SYGVKD. J gave up 2 bases and V 7 bases, and 6 bases lay outside the gene matches. The CDR3 totals 15 residues. The CDR3 coding sequence is TGTGCCATCACTGGGGACAGGGGGAGGAACTATGGCTACACCTTC. Its protein product is CAITGDRGRNYGYTF.

This chain links TRBV5-1 with TRBJ2-2, with TRBD1 as a possible D gene (5 bases). The germline gives CDR1 SGHRS, CDR2 YFSETQ. V shed 2 bases and J shed 3 bases, with 5 bases lying between them. This CDR3 has 13 amino acids. The CDR3 bases are TGCGCCAGCAGCTTCAGGGACACCGGGGAGCTGTTTTTT. It translates to CASSFRDTGELFF.

About this clone itself: The sample has other DNA sequences that encode this CDR3 too. J is TRBJ1-1 and V is TRBV5-1; tentative D call: TRBD1 (5 bases). V lost 0 bases and J 4 bases, leaving 10 bases between the germline ends. The CDR3 extends over 14 amino acids. CDR1 is SGHRS, CDR2 YFSETQ, per germline. The CDR3 here is CASSLVGVGTEAFF. DNA for the CDR3: TGCGCCAGCAGCTTGGTGGGGGTTGGCACTGAAGCTTTCTTT.

This clone has a handful of counts. The genes are TRBV7-9 and TRBJ2-7; D gene unclear. Germline loops: CDR1 SEHNR, CDR2 FQNEAQ (reference sequence). CDR3 length: 16 amino acids. Trimming shortened V by 7 bases and J by 8 bases, and 27 bases separated the two germline ends. The CDR3 DNA sequence: TGTGCCAGCAACTATCAGTCTGGCCCGCGGCCCCTCCAGCAGTACTTC. Its translation: CASNYQSGPRPLQQYF.

Concerning this clone itself: In the same sample, other DNA sequences code for this CDR3. The J gene is TRBJ2-3, the V gene TRBV18; D call uncertain. V was cut by 3 bases and J by 6 bases, with 4 bases left in between. This CDR3 has 11 residues. Germline lookup yields CDR1 KGHSH and CDR2 LQKENI. CDR3 bases: TGTGCCAGCTCACCGGGCGATACGCAGTATTTT. As protein: CASSPGDTQYF.

The sample holds a few counts of this clone. The genes are TRBV11-2 and TRBJ1-1; 9 positions agree with TRBD1. Germline V gives CDR1 SGHAT, CDR2 FQNNGV. The CDR3 is 19 residues long. V shed 1 base, J shed 0 bases, and the junction held 12 bases outside the gene matches. Written as DNA, the CDR3 is TGTGCCAGCAGCTTAGTTCCTCGGGGACAGGGTGGTCTGAACACTGAAGCTTTCTTT. Protein: CASSLVPRGQGGLNTEAFF.

The chain's CDR3 is CASMGAGTRYEQYF. CDR3 nucleotides: TGTGCCAGCATGGGCGCCGGGACCCGCTACGAGCAGTACTTC. The rearrangement uses TRBV28 and TRBJ2-7; D could derive from TRBD1 or TRBD2 (5 bases each). CDR3 length: 14 residues. Trimming stripped 7 bases from V and 3 bases from J, with 16 bases between. CDR1 MDHEN and CDR2 SYDVKM come from the germline V gene.

The chain has TRBV5-1 and TRBJ2-2; D uncertain. V gave up 3 bases and J gave up 1 base, with 7 bases separating them. The CDR3 runs 14 residues. CDR1 and CDR2 from the germline V gene are SGHRS and YFSETQ. As DNA, the CDR3 is TGCGCCAGCAGCTCGGCAGGGAACACCGGGGAGCTGTTTTTT. Amino acids: CASSSAGNTGELFF.

There are a few counts of this clone. The J gene is TRBJ2-7, the V gene TRBV15; possibly TRBD2 for D (6 bases). The germline V and J ends were trimmed by 5 bases and 2 bases, with 7 bases remaining between them. This CDR3 contains 12 residues. The V gene's germline CDR1 is LNHNV and CDR2 YYDKDF (reference sequence). The CDR3, as DNA: TGTGCCACCAGCCGGGGGACCTACGAGCAGTACTTC. Translation gives CATSRGTYEQYF.